The following is a T cell receptor beta chain sequence with its context. Germline V CDR1 and CDR2: LNHNV, YYDKDF (reference sequence). V was clipped by 0 bases and J by 7 bases, with 12 bases between them. The CDR3 has 14 residues. Per the original methods: From reference gene primer amplification, estimates of nucleated cell counts were derived. Assay: immunoSEQ multiplex PCR; the TCRdb copy retains only in-frame clones and omits some. Clonal size and the V and J genes are those of that table, whereas D and trimming came from the DNA. Among 180,000 or so clones listed, about 85% were seen once. This sample stems from a study of blood T cell repertoires in COVID-19.

This clonotype was obtained from a person between 65 and 79 years old with COVID-19, enrolled during active disease. The V gene is TRBV15, the J gene TRBJ1-1; no definite D call. Sequenced material: peripheral blood. This CDR3 reads CATSRDPTEVEAFF. In nucleotides, the CDR3 is TGTGCCACCAGCAGAGATCCTACCGAAGTTGAAGCTTTCTTT.